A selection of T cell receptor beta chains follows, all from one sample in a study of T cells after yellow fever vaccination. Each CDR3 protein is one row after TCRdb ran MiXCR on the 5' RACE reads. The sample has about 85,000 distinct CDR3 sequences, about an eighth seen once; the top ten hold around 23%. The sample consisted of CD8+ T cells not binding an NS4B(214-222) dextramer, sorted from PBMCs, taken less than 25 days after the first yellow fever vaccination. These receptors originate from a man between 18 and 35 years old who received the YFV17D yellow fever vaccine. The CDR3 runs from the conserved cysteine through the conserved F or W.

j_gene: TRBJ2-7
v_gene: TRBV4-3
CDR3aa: CASSLYGTGSYEQYF

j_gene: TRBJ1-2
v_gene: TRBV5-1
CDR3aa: CASSLRGYDGYTF

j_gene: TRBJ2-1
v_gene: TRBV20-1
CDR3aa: CSALSGGGEQFF

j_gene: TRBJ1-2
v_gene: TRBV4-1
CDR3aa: CASSQRQGADYGYTF

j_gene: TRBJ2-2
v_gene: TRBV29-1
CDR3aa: CSVEDRDRGPNTGELFF

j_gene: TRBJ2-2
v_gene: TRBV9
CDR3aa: CASSVAEPPGELFF

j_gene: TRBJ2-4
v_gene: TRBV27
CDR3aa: CASSEGKGRVSKNIQYF

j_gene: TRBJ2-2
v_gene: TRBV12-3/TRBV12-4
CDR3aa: CASSTAGELFF

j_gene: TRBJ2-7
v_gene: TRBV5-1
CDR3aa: CASSPGTGDYEQYF

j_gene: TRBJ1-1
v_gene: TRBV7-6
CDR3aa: CASSPLTGVVTEAFF

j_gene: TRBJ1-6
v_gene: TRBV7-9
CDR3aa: CASSWDRGQSPLHF

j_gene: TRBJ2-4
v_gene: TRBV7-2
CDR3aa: CASSSGLAGGPKNIQYF

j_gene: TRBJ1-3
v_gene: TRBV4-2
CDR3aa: CASSQVGQRNTIYF

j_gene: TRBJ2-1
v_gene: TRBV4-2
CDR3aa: CASSPGLGIYNEQFF

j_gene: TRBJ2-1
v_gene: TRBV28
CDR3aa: CASSLPGVSYNEQFF

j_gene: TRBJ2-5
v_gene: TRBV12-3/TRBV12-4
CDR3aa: CASSLGGQAGETQYF

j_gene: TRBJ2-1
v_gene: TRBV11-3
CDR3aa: CASSPGLAGPNEQFF

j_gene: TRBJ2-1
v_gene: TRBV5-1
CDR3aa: CASGLTGGAYQGEFF

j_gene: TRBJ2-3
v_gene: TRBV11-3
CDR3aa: CASSLEASTTHTDTQYF

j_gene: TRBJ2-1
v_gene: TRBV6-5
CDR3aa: CASSYSAQNPWSYNEQFF

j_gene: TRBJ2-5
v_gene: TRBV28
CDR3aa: CASRGGGVETQYF

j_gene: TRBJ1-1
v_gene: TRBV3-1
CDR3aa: CASSQWSMNTEAFF

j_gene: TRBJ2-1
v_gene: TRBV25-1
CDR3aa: CASSEPSTGRLDEQFF

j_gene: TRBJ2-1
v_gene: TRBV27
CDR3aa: CASSSLAGGTKGRNEQFF

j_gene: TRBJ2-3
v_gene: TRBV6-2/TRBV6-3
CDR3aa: CASSGTLTDTQYF

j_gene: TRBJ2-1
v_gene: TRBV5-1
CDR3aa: CASSLGSGNEQFF

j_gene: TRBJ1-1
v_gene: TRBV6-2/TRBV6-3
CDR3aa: CASRGPGPTEAFF

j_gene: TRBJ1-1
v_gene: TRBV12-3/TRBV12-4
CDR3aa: CASSLGGFEAFF

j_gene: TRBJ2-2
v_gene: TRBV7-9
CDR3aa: CASSDGTPELFF

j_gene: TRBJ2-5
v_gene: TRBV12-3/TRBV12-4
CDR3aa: CASSSGGFAETQYF

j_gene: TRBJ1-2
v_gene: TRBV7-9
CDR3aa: CASSFNNYGYTF

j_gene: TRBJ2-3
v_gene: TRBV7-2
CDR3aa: CASKPTSGGTDTQYF

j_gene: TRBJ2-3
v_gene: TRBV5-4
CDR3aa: CASSEPEGSRDTQYF

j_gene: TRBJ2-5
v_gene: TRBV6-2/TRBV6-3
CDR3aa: CASSYSAGIGETQYF

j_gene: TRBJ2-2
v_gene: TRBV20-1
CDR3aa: CSARDFKASGPPGNTGELFF